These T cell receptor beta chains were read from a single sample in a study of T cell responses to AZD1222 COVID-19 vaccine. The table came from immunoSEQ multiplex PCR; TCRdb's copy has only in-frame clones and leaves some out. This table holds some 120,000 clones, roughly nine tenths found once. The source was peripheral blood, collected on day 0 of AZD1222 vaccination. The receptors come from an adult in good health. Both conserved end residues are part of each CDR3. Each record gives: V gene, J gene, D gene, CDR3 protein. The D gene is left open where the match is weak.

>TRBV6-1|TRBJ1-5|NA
CASMGWGNQPQHF
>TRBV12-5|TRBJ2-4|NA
CASGFGWGGRENIQYF
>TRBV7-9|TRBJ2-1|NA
CASSSSPFGGIVSNEQFF
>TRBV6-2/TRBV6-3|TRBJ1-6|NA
CASSYKDSPLHF
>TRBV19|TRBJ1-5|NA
CASSIVVGDGNQPQHF
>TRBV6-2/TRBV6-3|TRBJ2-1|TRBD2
CASSLRLAGEAEQFF
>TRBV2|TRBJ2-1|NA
CASSEGRGSYNEQFF
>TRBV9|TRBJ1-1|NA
CASSTGQNTEAFF
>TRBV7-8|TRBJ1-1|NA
CASSQGGATEAFF
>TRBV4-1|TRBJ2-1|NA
CASSQGEGPDNEQFF
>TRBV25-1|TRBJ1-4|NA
CASSDSGAGEKLFF
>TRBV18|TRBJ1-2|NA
CASSPLGGLGGYTF
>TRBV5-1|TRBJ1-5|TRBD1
CASSSRPGTDNQPQHF
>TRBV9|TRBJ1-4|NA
CASSVGGFEEKLFF
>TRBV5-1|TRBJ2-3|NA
CASSVGAVGDTQYF
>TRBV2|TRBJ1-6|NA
CASRPGRDNSPLHF
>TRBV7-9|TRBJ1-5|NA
CASSLGQGGSQPQHF